This T cell receptor beta chain was found in a study of blood T cells in healthy people across ages (dated by TCRdb to the mid-2010s). At the level of the whole study: In model experiments, roughly one uniquely barcoded TCR beta cDNA molecule per two T cells was captured by template switching. Donors of different ages were randomly distributed across sequencing lanes to avoid experimental bias. For two donors (one aged 18 to 29 and one aged 80 or older), the study analyzed two additional independent replicas of 1 million unique cDNA reads from the same blood draw. Age-related changes in TCR beta repertoire diversity were measured in the study by deep sequencing normalized with unique cDNA molecular identifiers. The donors were divided into four age groups: young (average around 16 years), middle-aged (approximately 41), aged (approximately 64) and long-lived (about 90).

A word on this clonotype: Its antigen remains unidentified. No clone much larger than this one lies a single base away; base qualities are absent.

The investigation overall reported the following: As age increased, observed TCR beta diversity per million T cells dropped in a roughly linear way, and a significant reduction was already evident by age 40. Observed TCR beta diversity correlated strongly with the percentage of naive T cells measured by flow cytometry. Because profiling used bulk unsorted PBMCs, naive and antigen-experienced compartments could not be compared conclusively. Estimates of total diversity based on one million sequenced T cells were regarded as lower bounds and as underestimates. Compared with the aged group, the long-lived group had more naive CD4+ T cells, fewer expanded clones and increased TCR diversity, a pattern suggesting age selection. Because the CMV infection status of the donors was unknown, age-related changes in expanded clonotypes may potentially have been confounded.

Receptor amplification or capture employed 5' RACE. The data were produced on an Illumina HiSeq 2500. A second PCR of roughly 7 to 11 cycles was run with a J-beta primer mix and a sample-barcoded 5' primer. Each TCR beta cDNA molecule received a unique molecular identifier from a template-switch 5' adaptor carrying 12 random nucleotides. Each sample yielded at least 2.5 million CDR3-containing paired-end reads. First-strand cDNA was synthesized from all RNA with the Mint cDNA synthesis kit, primed by a TRBC-specific oligonucleotide. All cDNA was treated with uracil-DNA glycosylase and then went through a first 18-cycle PCR with the universal primers M1SS and BC2_uni_R. On the study's bioinformatics: Each sample was normalized by randomly selecting 1 million high-quality reads, each carrying a distinct molecular identifier. Reads sharing molecular identifiers were discarded rather than binned into consensus sequences. CDR3 identification, clonotype clustering and error correction used MiTCR with a Q25 quality threshold and the strictest error-elimination algorithm. A nonparametric unseen species model using Euler transformation provided a lower-bound estimate of total TCR beta diversity. TCRdb passed the public sequencing reads through fastp at Q25 and MiXCR, retaining productive beta sequences. Each entry is one CDR3 protein sequence, shown with its most common DNA and genes. What appears here as the V and J calls and clone size reflects TCRdb's work, not the paper's. The sample profile shows about 1,400,000 distinct CDR3 sequences; around 59% of them were found once. In total, the top ten clones hold over 6.5% of the sample.

Donors were 30 to 45 systemically healthy Caucasian individuals from Russia aged roughly 6 to 100 years. Around 9.8 milliliters of peripheral blood were collected from each donor into EDTA-treated Vacutainer tubes. PBMCs were isolated by Ficoll-Paque density-gradient centrifugation, with at least 6 million obtained per sample. Total RNA was extracted from PBMCs with Trizol reagent, with at least 6 micrograms obtained per sample. For every donor, an aliquot of PBMCs went through flow cytometry to measure the percentages of naive CD45RAhigh/CD27high T cells. Compared with germline, V lacks 2 bases and J lacks 6 bases; bases without a gene match: 6. Reading the germline V gene gives CDR1 MGHRA and CDR2 YSYEKL. The cysteine opens and the phenylalanine closes a CDR3 of 15 amino acids. The CDR3 DNA has 45 bases and is translated from base 1.

The receptor comes from a man aged 18 to 29 in good health. The sequence links TRBV4-1 to TRBJ2-3, with 9 bases in between that match TRBD1. Sequenced: blood. The nucleotide sequence is TGCGCCAGCAGCCAACCACAGGGGGCGGTTGATACGCAGTATTTT. This encodes CASSQPQGAVDTQYF.